This record concerns one T cell receptor (beta chain) sequence. This record belongs to a study of blood T cell repertoires in COVID-19. In the study overall: Donors in the United States, Italy and Spain gave samples during acute or convalescent COVID-19. T cells, B-cell-depleted T cells, or PBMCs supplied cDNA or gDNA.

Under the authors' procedure: Reference gene primer amplification in the assay estimated nucleated cell counts. The protocol was immunoSEQ multiplex PCR, while the TCRdb copy is restricted to in-frame clones and leaves out a portion. The V and J calls and clone size are taken from that table; D and trimming were inferred from the DNA. The sample records about 99,000 clones, 85% to 90% being singletons. The CDR3 has 20 residues. V shed 0 bases, J shed 0 bases, and the junction held 14 bases outside the gene matches. Germline assignment: CDR1 SGHRS and CDR2 YFSETQ. The source material was peripheral blood. V and J are TRBV5-1 and TRBJ2-3; 9 nucleotides line up with TRBD2. This sequence originates from a human donor in a cohort sampled during active COVID-19. For the CDR3, the DNA is TGCGCCAGCAGCTTGGTGGCTAGCGGGACTGGGGGATATAGCACAGATACGCAGTATTTT. It encodes CASSLVASGTGGYSTDTQYF.